These 23 T cell receptor beta chains were sequenced from one sample in a study of cytomegalovirus exposure and HLA in healthy donors. PCR amplification relied on 60 Vbeta primers (plus 13 Jbeta primers). Assay used: immunoSEQ multiplex PCR; TCRdb lists only in-frame clones, some missing. The sample consists of about 150,000 clones, 80% of them appearing once. The sample comprised PBMCs. The receptors derive from a man aged 25 to 45 in good health and CMV-seropositive.

The chain carries TRBV6-5 and TRBJ2-7; 8 bases line up with TRBD1. Trimming cost V 5 bases and J 2 bases; bases outside gene matches: 8. The CDR3 contains 15 residues. CDR1 and CDR2 from the germline V gene are MNHEY and SVGAGI. As DNA, the CDR3 is TGTGCCAGCAGTACTCTGACAGGGGCCCCCTACGAGCAGTACTTC. Residues: CASSTLTGAPYEQYF.

The chain links TRBV11-1 to TRBJ1-2; weak D call: TRBD1 (6 bases). The ends were cut back, 0 bases at V and 6 bases at J, with 14 bases in the middle. The CDR3 loop spans 15 amino acids. Germline values: CDR1 SGHAT, CDR2 FQDESV (reference sequence). Written as DNA, the CDR3 is TGTGCCAGCAGCTTAGCGCGGGGGGGCGCGGATGGCTACACCTTC. Its protein is CASSLARGGADGYTF.

The chain employs TRBV6-1 and TRBJ2-7; a possible D gene is TRBD2 (7 bases). With 0 bases removed from V and 4 bases from J, the gap between germline ends came to 22 bases. The CDR3 has 18 residues. In germline, CDR1 is MNHNS, CDR2 SASEGT. The DNA for the CDR3 is TGTGCCAGCAGTGAAGCGTTAAGTCCGAGGGGAGGGGGTTACGAGCAGTACTTC. Protein: CASSEALSPRGGGYEQYF.

V and J are TRBV18 and TRBJ1-5; D not certain. V lost 3 bases to trimming and J lost 6 bases, with 9 bases between them. The CDR3 is made up of 13 amino acids. Looked up from germline, CDR1 is KGHSH and CDR2 is LQKENI. In DNA, the CDR3 is TGTGCCAGCTCACCTTCCGAGGGTCAGCCCCAGCATTTT. Protein: CASSPSEGQPQHF.

This chain uses TRBV27 with TRBJ2-3; 10 bases line up with TRBD2. The junction had 8 bases not matched to a gene; V was cut back by 1 base and J by 4 bases. Per the germline V gene, CDR1 is MNHEY and CDR2 is SMNVEV (reference sequence). CDR3 length: 17 amino acids. DNA for the CDR3: TGTGCCAGCAGTTTATTCGTGCTAGCGGGAGACCCAGATACGCAGTATTTT. Amino acids: CASSLFVLAGDPDTQYF.

This clone has just one count. The chain recombines TRBV27 with TRBJ2-2, with TRBD2 as a possible D gene (6 bases). Germline V lookup: CDR1 MNHEY, CDR2 SMNVEV (reference sequence). The CDR3 sequence is 18 residues long. V lost 6 bases to trimming and J lost 9 bases, with 29 bases between them. The CDR3: CASSPNGGGSLRGRELFF. The CDR3, as DNA: TGTGCCAGCAGCCCTAACGGGGGTGGATCCCTTCGGGGCCGGGAGCTGTTTTTT.

CDR3 in DNA: TGTGCCAGCAACCCCCCGGACAGCGCTTCGAATGAGCAGTTCTTC. Its translation is CASNPPDSASNEQFF. The J gene is TRBJ2-1, the V gene TRBV28; the D gene is possibly TRBD1 (6 bases). V lost 7 bases to trimming and J lost 7 bases, with 20 bases between them. In germline, CDR1 is MDHEN, CDR2 SYDVKM. CDR3 length: 15 amino acids.

CDR3 nucleotide sequence: TGTGCCAGCAGTGCCCCCGGACTGGGAAACACCATATATTTT. Translating gives CASSAPGLGNTIYF. This chain joins TRBV25-1 and TRBJ1-3, with D uncertain. The CDR3 extends over 14 amino acids. V lost 4 bases and J 4 bases, leaving 11 bases between the germline ends. Germline V CDR1 and CDR2: MGHDK, SYGVNS.

V gene TRBV7-6 combines with J gene TRBJ2-7; possible D gene TRBD2, 6 bases. Germline CDR1 SGHVS, CDR2 FNYEAQ. Trimming took off 2 bases at V and 0 bases at J, with 29 bases between the two ends. CDR3 length equals 21 residues. The CDR3 nucleotides read TGTGCCAGCAGCTTATCACCCCCGGGAGTCGATTATGGGAGTAACTCCTACGAGCAGTACTTC. Protein: CASSLSPPGVDYGSNSYEQYF.

This chain uses TRBV5-1 with TRBJ2-1; 12 nucleotides align to TRBD2. V was pared by 3 bases and J by 2 bases, with 9 bases of the junction left unmatched. This CDR3 has 18 amino acids. Looked up from germline, CDR1 is SGHRS and CDR2 is YFSETQ. CDR3 in amino acids: CASSSTSGSGTTYNEQFF. The CDR3 nucleotides read TGCGCCAGCAGCTCGACTAGCGGGAGTGGTACGACCTACAATGAGCAGTTCTTC.

The chain has TRBV6-5 and TRBJ2-7; TRBD2 aligns across 8 bases. The CDR3 is 14 amino acids. The V segment lost 6 bases and the J segment 2 bases; nucleotides outside the gene matches: 6. CDR1 is MNHEY and CDR2 is SVGAGI in the germline V gene. The CDR3 coding sequence is TGTGCCAGCAGGGCCCCGGGACTAGCCTACGAGCAGTACTTC. Its protein is CASRAPGLAYEQYF.

The chain joins TRBV27 to TRBJ1-1, with D hard to call. The CDR3 is 14 residues long. The ends were cut back, 2 bases at V and 6 bases at J, with 13 bases in the middle. CDR1 is MNHEY and CDR2 is SMNVEV in the germline V gene (reference sequence). This chain's CDR3 is CASSLNRSGPEAFF. The CDR3 DNA sequence: TGTGCCAGCAGTTTAAATCGGTCTGGGCCTGAAGCTTTCTTT.

The CDR3, as DNA: TGTGCCAGCAGCACCCACACACAAACCATGAACACTGAAGCTTTCTTT. Its translation is CASSTHTQTMNTEAFF. This chain uses TRBV21-1 with TRBJ1-1; the table assigns TRBD1, which was not confirmed against the DNA. TRBV21-1 is listed as a pseudogene. The CDR3 runs 16 residues.

CDR3: CASSPRGASGRLTYEQYF. The CDR3 region has the DNA TGCGCCAGCAGCCCCCGAGGGGCTAGCGGGAGGCTTACCTACGAGCAGTACTTC. The chain links TRBV4-1 to TRBJ2-7; 11 nucleotides match TRBD2. V gave up 4 bases and J gave up 2 bases; unmatched junction bases: 13. The germline V gene encodes CDR1 MGHRA and CDR2 YSYEKL. The CDR3 extends over 18 amino acids.

The chain couples TRBV28 to TRBJ2-7; 9 bases line up with TRBD1. V lost 5 bases to trimming and J lost 3 bases; unmatched junction nucleotides: 8. The CDR3 runs to 15 residues. The V gene's germline CDR1 is MDHEN and CDR2 SYDVKM. The DNA of the CDR3 is TGTGCCAGCAGTCACCGGGGACAGGGAGTCTACGAGCAGTACTTC. Amino acids: CASSHRGQGVYEQYF.

V and J are TRBV4-1 and TRBJ1-1; 7 nucleotides align to TRBD1. This CDR3 contains 15 residues. Per germline, CDR1 MGHRA and CDR2 YSYEKL. Trimming cost V 4 bases and J 0 bases; bases outside gene matches: 5. This CDR3 is CASSPQQGMNTEAFF. The CDR3, as DNA: TGCGCCAGCAGCCCGCAACAGGGGATGAACACTGAAGCTTTCTTT.

The chain couples TRBV4-2 to TRBJ1-4, with TRBD1 as a possible D gene (5 bases). Germline V gene sequence: CDR1 LGHNA, CDR2 YNFKEQ. The CDR3 consists of 13 residues. V lost 8 bases, J lost 0 bases, and 7 bases lay in between. The CDR3 DNA reads TGTGCCAGCTCGGGGGCAACTAATGAAAAACTGTTTTTT. Translated, it gives CASSGATNEKLFF.

In DNA, the CDR3 is TGTGCCAGCAGCAACGATGGGACAGAAATCAATCAGCCCCAGCATTTT. It yields the protein CASSNDGTEINQPQHF. This sequence joins TRBV28 and TRBJ1-5; TRBD1 matches at 7 bases. This CDR3 comprises 16 residues. CDR1 is MDHEN and CDR2 is SYDVKM in the germline V gene. The junction had 11 bases not matched to a gene; V was cut back by 6 bases and J by 3 bases.

The chain combines TRBV7-3 with TRBJ2-2; possibly TRBD2 for D (5 bases). Trimming removed 2 bases from V and 4 bases from J, with 11 bases in between. Germline V gene lookup returns CDR1 SGHTA and CDR2 FQGTGA. The CDR3 contains 15 residues. The CDR3 DNA reads TGTGCCAGCAGCTTAGAGGGCCTGGGCACCGGGGAGCTGTTTTTT. It encodes CASSLEGLGTGELFF.

The chain is built from TRBV2 and TRBJ2-1; a possible D gene is TRBD2 (6 bases). The ends were cut back, 6 bases at V and 6 bases at J, with 12 bases in the middle. Germline V CDR1 and CDR2: SNHLY, FYNNEI. The CDR3 has 13 residues. The CDR3 is CASRRRGANEQFF. CDR3 in DNA: TGTGCCAGCAGGCGGAGGGGCGCCAATGAGCAGTTCTTC.

The rearrangement joins TRBV7-2 to TRBJ2-1; 8 positions match TRBD2. The CDR3 contains 15 residues. Looked up from germline, CDR1 is SGHTA and CDR2 is FQGNSA. Trimming took 1 base from V and 4 from J; bases not matched to a gene: 3. The CDR3 reads CASSLDAGGYNEQFF. The CDR3 DNA reads TGTGCCAGCAGCTTAGATGCGGGAGGATACAATGAGCAGTTCTTC.

The chain has TRBV11-1 and TRBJ2-7; D remains ambiguous. CDR3 length: 13 residues. CDR1 is SGHAT and CDR2 is FQDESV in the germline V gene (reference sequence). The ends were cut back, 5 bases at V and 2 bases at J, with 10 bases in the middle. CDR3 loop: CASSPEAPYEQYF. The CDR3 coding sequence is TGTGCCAGCAGCCCCGAGGCGCCCTACGAGCAGTACTTC.

The genes are TRBV19 and TRBJ2-7, with a tentative D call TRBD1 (6 bases). The V end was cut by 1 base, the J end by 5 bases, with 9 bases between. CDR1 is LNHDA and CDR2 is SQIVND in the germline V gene (reference sequence). CDR3 length: 13 amino acids. The CDR3 nucleotides read TGTGCCAGTAGTATAGGCGCAGGGGACGAGCAGTACTTC. This gives the protein CASSIGAGDEQYF.